Listed here is a single TCR beta chain. These data are taken from a study of shared clonotypes between healthy human individuals. Overall study: CD8 memory received one plate per donor, CD8 naive two, CD4 memory three and CD4 naive three.

V lost 0 bases to trimming and J lost 11 bases, with 12 bases between them. The CDR3 covers 13 residues. Per germline, CDR1 SGHRS and CDR2 YFSETQ. TCRdb keeps only in-frame clones here, not all; method: immunoSEQ multiplex PCR. The table has about 2.3 million clones, 85% to 95% seen once. Input material: naive CD4+ T cells from PBMCs. The subset: CD45RA+ positively selected. This TCR came from a man between 18 and 29 years old in good health. Some clones in this sample may be carry-over from other donors' samples. V gene TRBV5-1 combines with J gene TRBJ2-1; TRBD2 might be the D (6 bases). The CDR3 DNA reads TGCGCCAGCAGCTTGGGGAATAGCGGACAGCAGTTCTTC. This codes for CASSLGNSGQQFF.